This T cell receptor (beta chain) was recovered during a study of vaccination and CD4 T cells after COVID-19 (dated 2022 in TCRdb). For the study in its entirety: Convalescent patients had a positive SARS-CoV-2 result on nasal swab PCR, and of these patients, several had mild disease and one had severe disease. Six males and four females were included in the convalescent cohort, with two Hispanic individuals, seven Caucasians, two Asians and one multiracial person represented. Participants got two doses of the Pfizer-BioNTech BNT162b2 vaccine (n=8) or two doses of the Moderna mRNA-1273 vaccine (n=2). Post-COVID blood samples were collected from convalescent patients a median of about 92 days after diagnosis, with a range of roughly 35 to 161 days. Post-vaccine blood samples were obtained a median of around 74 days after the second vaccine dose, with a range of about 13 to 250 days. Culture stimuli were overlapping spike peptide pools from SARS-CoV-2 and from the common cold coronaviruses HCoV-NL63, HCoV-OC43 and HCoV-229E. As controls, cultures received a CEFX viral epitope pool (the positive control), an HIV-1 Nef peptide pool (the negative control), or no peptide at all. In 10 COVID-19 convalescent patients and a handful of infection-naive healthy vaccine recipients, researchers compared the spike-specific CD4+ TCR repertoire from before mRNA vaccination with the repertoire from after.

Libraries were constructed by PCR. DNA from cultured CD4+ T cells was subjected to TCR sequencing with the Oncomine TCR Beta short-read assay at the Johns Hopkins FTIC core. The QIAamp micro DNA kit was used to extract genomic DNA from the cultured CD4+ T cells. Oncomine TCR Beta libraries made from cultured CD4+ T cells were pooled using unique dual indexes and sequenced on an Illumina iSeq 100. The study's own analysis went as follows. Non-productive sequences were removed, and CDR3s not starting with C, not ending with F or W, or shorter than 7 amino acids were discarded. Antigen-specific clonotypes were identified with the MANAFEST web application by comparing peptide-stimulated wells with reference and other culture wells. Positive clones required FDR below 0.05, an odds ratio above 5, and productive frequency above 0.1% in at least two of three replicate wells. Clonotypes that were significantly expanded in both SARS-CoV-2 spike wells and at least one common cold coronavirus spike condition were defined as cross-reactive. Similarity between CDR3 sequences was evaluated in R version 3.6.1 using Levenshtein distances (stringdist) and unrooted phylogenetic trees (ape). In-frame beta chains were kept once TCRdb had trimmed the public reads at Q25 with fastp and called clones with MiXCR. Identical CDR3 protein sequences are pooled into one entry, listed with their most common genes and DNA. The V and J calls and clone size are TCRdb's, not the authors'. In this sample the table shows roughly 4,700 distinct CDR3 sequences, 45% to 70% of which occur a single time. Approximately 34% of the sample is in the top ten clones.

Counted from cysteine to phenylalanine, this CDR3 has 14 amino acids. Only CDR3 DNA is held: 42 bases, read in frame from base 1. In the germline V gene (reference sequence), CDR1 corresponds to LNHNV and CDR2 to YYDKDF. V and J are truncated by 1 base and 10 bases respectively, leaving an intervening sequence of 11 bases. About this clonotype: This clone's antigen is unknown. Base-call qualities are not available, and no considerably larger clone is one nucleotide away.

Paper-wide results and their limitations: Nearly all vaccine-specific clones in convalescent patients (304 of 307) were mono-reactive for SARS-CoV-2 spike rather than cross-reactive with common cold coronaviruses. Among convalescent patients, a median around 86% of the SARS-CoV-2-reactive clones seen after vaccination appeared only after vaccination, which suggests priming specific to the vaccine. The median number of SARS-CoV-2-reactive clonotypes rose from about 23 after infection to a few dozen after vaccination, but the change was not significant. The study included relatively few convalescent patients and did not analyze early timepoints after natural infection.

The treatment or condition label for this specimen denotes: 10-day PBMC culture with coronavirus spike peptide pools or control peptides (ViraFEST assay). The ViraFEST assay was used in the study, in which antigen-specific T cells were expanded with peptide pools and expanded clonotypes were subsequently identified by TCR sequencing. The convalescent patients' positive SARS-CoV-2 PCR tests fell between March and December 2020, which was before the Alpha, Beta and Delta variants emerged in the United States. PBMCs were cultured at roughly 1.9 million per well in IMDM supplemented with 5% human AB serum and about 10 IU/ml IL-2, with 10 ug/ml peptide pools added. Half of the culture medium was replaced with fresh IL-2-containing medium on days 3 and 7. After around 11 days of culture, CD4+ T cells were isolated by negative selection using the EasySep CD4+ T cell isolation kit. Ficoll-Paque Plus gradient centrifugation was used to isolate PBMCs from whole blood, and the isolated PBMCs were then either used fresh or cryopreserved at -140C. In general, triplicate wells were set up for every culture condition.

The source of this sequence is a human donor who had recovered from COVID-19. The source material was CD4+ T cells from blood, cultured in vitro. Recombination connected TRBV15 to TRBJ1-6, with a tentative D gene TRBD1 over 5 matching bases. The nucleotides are TGTGCCACCAGCAGAGGGGGGGTAGGGTCACCCCTCCACTTT. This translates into CATSRGGVGSPLHF. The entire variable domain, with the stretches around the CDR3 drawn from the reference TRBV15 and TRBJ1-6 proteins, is DAMVIQNPRYQVTQFGKPVTLSCSQTLNHNVMYWYQQKSSQAPKLLFHYYDKDFNNEADTPDNFQSRRPNTSFCFLDIRSPGLGDTAMYLCATSRGGVGSPLHFGNGTRLTVT.